Each of the 20 T cell receptor beta chains below was sequenced from the same sample in a study of blood T cell repertoires in COVID-19. Profiling relied on immunoSEQ multiplex PCR, and the TCRdb table lists in-frame clones only, not all of them. The sample includes about 140,000 clones, about three quarters of them seen just once. The specimen was peripheral blood. Receptor source: a woman between 50 and 59 years old with active or convalescent COVID-19.

The V and J genes are TRBV7-9 and TRBJ1-1; perhaps TRBD1 as D (6 bases). Germline CDR1 and CDR2: SEHNR and FQNEAQ (reference sequence). CDR3 size: 14 residues. The V end lost 2 bases, the J end lost 3 bases, and 10 bases lay between the germline ends. CDR3: CASSLRDTYTEAFF. The CDR3 DNA reads as TGTGCCAGCAGCTTAAGGGACACCTACACTGAAGCTTTCTTT.

The chain carries TRBV7-9 and TRBJ2-1; 12 bases are shared with TRBD2. CDR1 SEHNR and CDR2 FQNEAQ come from the germline V gene (reference sequence). The CDR3 consists of 18 residues. Trimming removed 4 bases from V and 4 bases from J; junction bases left unmatched: 11. The CDR3 loop is CASSSDLGLAGPYNEQFF. The CDR3 DNA sequence: TGTGCCAGCAGCTCAGACCTAGGACTAGCGGGACCTTACAATGAGCAGTTCTTC.

This clone was counted between two and nine times. This chain joins TRBV6-2 or TRBV6-3 and TRBJ1-2; 7 bases are shared with TRBD1. The V and J ends lost 6 bases and 7 bases, in that order; junction bases with no gene match: 5. Per the germline V gene, CDR1 is MNHEY and CDR2 is SVGEGT. CDR3 length equals 12 residues. CDR3 bases: TGTGCCAGCAGCGACAGGGATCGTGGCTACACCTTC. Residues: CASSDRDRGYTF.

This chain uses TRBV18 with TRBJ1-1, with 10 nucleotides matching TRBD1. The CDR3 covers 12 residues. V trimming: 6 bases; J trimming: 10 bases; junction bases outside the gene matches: 5. Germline V lookup: CDR1 KGHSH, CDR2 LQKENI. Written as DNA, the CDR3 is TGTGCCAGCTCGACAGGGGGCGAGGGAGCTTTCTTT. As protein: CASSTGGEGAFF.

The sample holds one count of this clone. The chain carries TRBV4-3 and TRBJ1-2, with D perhaps matching TRBD1 (5 bases). V was trimmed by 1 base and J by 1 base, leaving 10 bases between them. The V gene's germline CDR1 is LGHNA and CDR2 YSLEER. The CDR3 is 15 residues long. CDR3 DNA sequence: TGCGCCAGCAGCCAAGGAGACAGTAATAACTATGGCTACACCTTC. Translated, it gives CASSQGDSNNYGYTF.

The rearrangement uses TRBV6-2 or TRBV6-3 and TRBJ2-7; no firm D call. V lost 6 bases, J lost 0 bases, and 12 bases lay in between. This CDR3 contains 14 residues. The V gene's germline CDR1 is MNHEY and CDR2 SVGEGT. CDR3 region: CASSKTPLSYEQYF. CDR3 coding DNA: TGTGCCAGCAGCAAGACACCCCTCTCCTACGAGCAGTACTTC.

This clone occurred once. The genes are TRBV10-3 and TRBJ2-1, with TRBD2 identical over 12 bases. This CDR3 region has 14 residues. CDR1 is ENHRY and CDR2 is SYGVKD in the germline V gene. The V gene end was trimmed by 6 bases and the J gene end by 6 bases; junction bases not matched to a gene: 3. CDR3 in DNA: TGTGCCATCAGGACTAGCGGGAGTCTCAATGAGCAGTTCTTC. As protein: CAIRTSGSLNEQFF.

V is TRBV6-2 or TRBV6-3 and J is TRBJ1-1; possibly TRBD1 for D (5 bases). V was pared by 6 bases and J by 5 bases, with 13 bases between. This CDR3 region has 13 residues. Looked up from germline, CDR1 is MNHEY and CDR2 is SVGEGT. Here the CDR3 DNA reads TGTGCCAGCAGCCCACGGGGGGGGACTGAAGCTTTCTTT. It specifies CASSPRGGTEAFF.

This chain connects TRBV13 to TRBJ1-1, with D maybe TRBD1 (6 bases). The CDR3 sequence is 13 residues long. The germline V gene has CDR1 PRHDT and CDR2 FYEKMQ (reference sequence). Trimming took 5 bases from V and 7 from J, leaving 14 bases between them. The CDR3 DNA is TGTGCCAGCAGCACGAAACAGGGCAATGAAGCTTTCTTT. It codes for CASSTKQGNEAFF.

This clone was observed once. The chain links TRBV19 to TRBJ1-1; the D gene is possibly TRBD1 (6 bases). The CDR3 extends over 14 amino acids. Germline assignment: CDR1 LNHDA and CDR2 SQIVND (reference sequence). V was trimmed by 3 bases and J by 7 bases, leaving 15 bases between them. CDR3 nucleotide sequence: TGTGCCAGTAGTATCGGACAGCGGGAGGGTGAAGCTTTCTTT. This encodes CASSIGQREGEAFF.

The genes are TRBV30 and TRBJ1-2, with D hard to call. The CDR3 is 12 residues long. V was trimmed by 0 bases and J by 6 bases, leaving 8 bases between them. CDR1 GTSNPN and CDR2 SVGIG come from the germline V gene (reference sequence). The CDR3 DNA reads TGTGCCTGGAGTGTGCGGCGCGATGGCTACACCTTC. As protein: CAWSVRRDGYTF. The full variable domain, its missing parts supplied by reference TRBV30 and TRBJ1-2, is SQTIHQWPATLVQPVGSPLSLECTVEGTSNPNLYWYRQAAGRGLQLLFYSVGIGQISSEVPQNLSASRPQDRQFILSSKKLLLSDSGFYLCAWSVRRDGYTFGSGTRLTVV.

This rearrangement joins TRBV25-1 to TRBJ2-3; TRBD2 might be the D (6 bases). The CDR3 covers 16 residues. Germline V gives CDR1 MGHDK, CDR2 SYGVNS. V was trimmed by 4 bases and J by 5 bases, leaving 19 bases between them. CDR3 in amino acids: CASSGGTPTRRDTQYF. The CDR3 nucleotides are TGTGCCAGCAGTGGTGGGACTCCTACTCGGAGAGATACGCAGTATTTT.

This chain uses TRBV14 with TRBJ1-2; D call uncertain. Germline values: CDR1 SGHDN, CDR2 FVKESK. V was cut by 4 bases and J by 0 bases, with 9 bases left in between. The CDR3 extends over 14 amino acids. CDR3 amino acids: CASSPGKANYGYTF. In DNA form, the CDR3 reads TGTGCCAGCAGCCCAGGAAAAGCTAACTATGGCTACACCTTC.

The chain joins TRBV7-9 to TRBJ2-5, with TRBD1 identical over 7 bases. V lost 5 bases and J lost 1; bases outside the gene matches: 7. In germline, CDR1 is SEHNR, CDR2 FQNEAQ (reference sequence). This CDR3 has 15 residues. The CDR3 DNA reads TGTGCCAGCAGCGACCGGGACAGATCCCAAGAGACCCAGTACTTC. Encoded protein: CASSDRDRSQETQYF.

The V and J genes are TRBV7-2 and TRBJ2-5; no clear D. The CDR3 extends over 16 amino acids. Trimming took 5 bases from V and 2 from J, leaving 18 bases between them. The germline V gene encodes CDR1 SGHTA and CDR2 FQGNSA. The DNA for the CDR3 is TGTGCCAGCAGCCAAGGAATAACAGAGTATCAAGAGACCCAGTACTTC. Translation: CASSQGITEYQETQYF.

This clone occurred a few times. The J gene is TRBJ2-7, the V gene TRBV30; 7 nucleotides match TRBD1. This CDR3 region has 11 residues. The germline V gene has CDR1 GTSNPN and CDR2 SVGIG (reference sequence). V was pared by 4 bases and J by 3 bases, with 0 bases of the junction left unmatched. The chain's CDR3 is CAWTGGYEQYF. CDR3 sequence (DNA): TGTGCCTGGACAGGGGGCTACGAGCAGTACTTC.

This clone was seen only once. V and J are TRBV5-4 and TRBJ2-5, with TRBD2 matching 13 bases. Germline CDR1 SGHNT, CDR2 YYREEE (reference sequence). J was trimmed by 3 bases and V by 0 bases; bases with no gene match: 2. The CDR3 loop spans 16 amino acids. DNA for the CDR3: TGTGCCAGCAGCTTGGGAGGGACTAGCGGGAAAGAGACCCAGTACTTC. This gives the protein CASSLGGTSGKETQYF.

The genes are TRBV5-8 and TRBJ1-1; D is unresolved. The CDR3 sequence is 9 residues long. Germline V lookup: CDR1 SGHTS, CDR2 YDEGEE. With 4 bases removed from V and 8 bases from J, the gap between germline ends came to 3 bases. The CDR3 reads CASSREAFF. CDR3 DNA: TGTGCCAGCAGCCGGGAAGCTTTCTTT.

The chain joins TRBV19 to TRBJ1-1; 7 bases map to TRBD1. J lost 5 bases, V lost 11 bases, and 11 bases had no gene match. CDR1 and CDR2 from the germline V gene are LNHDA and SQIVND (reference sequence). This CDR3 is 13 amino acids long. The CDR3 coding sequence is TGTGCCTCCTCGGAGGGGGCGGGTACTGAAGCTTTCTTT. Its translation: CASSEGAGTEAFF.

The chain combines TRBV3-1 (or the pseudogene TRBV3-2) with TRBJ2-3; 13 bases agree with TRBD2. With V trimmed by 6 bases and J by 7 bases, 7 bases remained unmatched. Per germline, CDR1 LGHDT and CDR2 YNNKEL (reference sequence). This CDR3 comprises 15 residues. The DNA for the CDR3 is TGTGCCAGCAGTCTTGGGACTAGCGGGATAAATACGCAGTATTTT. It codes for CASSLGTSGINTQYF.